The sequence of this T cell receptor (beta chain) was determined in a study of PD-1 blockade in mismatch repair-deficient tumors. With 4 bases clipped from V and 3 bases from J, the junction kept 3 bases outside the gene matches. Germline CDR1 MGHRA, CDR2 YSYEKL. CDR3 size: 15 residues. Study-wide results and caveats: Tumor-resident clones, often absent from pretreatment blood, expanded after pembrolizumab and then contracted.

Profiling relied on immunoSEQ multiplex PCR, and the TCRdb table lists in-frame clones only, not all of them. The sample yields roughly 45,000 clones, under 85% seen once. Concerning this clone itself: The antigen is undetermined.

TCRs were sequenced from a few patients responding to pembrolizumab. The rearrangement joins TRBV4-1 to TRBJ2-1, with TRBD2 matching 10 bases. This sequence was found in an adult with mismatch repair-deficient cancer. The sequencing here drew on PBMCs, taken before pembrolizumab treatment. This chain's CDR3 is CASSPIAGGYNEQFF. CDR3 coding DNA: TGCGCCAGCAGCCCTATAGCGGGGGGCTACAATGAGCAGTTCTTC.